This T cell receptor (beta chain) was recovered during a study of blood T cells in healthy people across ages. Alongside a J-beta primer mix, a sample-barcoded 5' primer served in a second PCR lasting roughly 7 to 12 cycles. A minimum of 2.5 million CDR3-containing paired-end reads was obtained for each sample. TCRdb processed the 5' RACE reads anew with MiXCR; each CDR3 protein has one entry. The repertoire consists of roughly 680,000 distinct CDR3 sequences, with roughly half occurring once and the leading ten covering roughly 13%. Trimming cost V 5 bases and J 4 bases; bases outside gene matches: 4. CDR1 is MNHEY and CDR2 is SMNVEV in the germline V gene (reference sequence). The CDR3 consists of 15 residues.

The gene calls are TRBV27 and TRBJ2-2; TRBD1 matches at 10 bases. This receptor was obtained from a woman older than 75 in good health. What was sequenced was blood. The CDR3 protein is CASSDRDRGTGELFF. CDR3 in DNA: TGTGCCAGCAGTGACCGGGACAGGGGCACCGGGGAGCTGTTTTTT.